This T cell receptor beta chain came from a study of identical twins. This clonotype appeared a few times. As yet, its antigen is unknown. General study findings and limits: Out-of-frame TCR alpha sharing in monozygotic twins exceeded recombination model predictions. The study based its conclusions on cross-sectional statistical analysis and did not follow the same donors. Low generation-probability sequences were in excess among twin-shared out-of-frame alpha sequences.

The V gene's germline CDR1 is LNHNV and CDR2 YYDKDF (reference sequence). Trimming stripped 1 base from V and 5 bases from J, with 5 bases between. There are 12 residues in the CDR3. Each cDNA held unique molecular identifiers, and template switching gave it a universal primer site. TCRdb analysed the 5' RACE reads with MiXCR anew, one entry per CDR3 protein. The sample carries roughly 250,000 distinct CDR3 sequences, over 12% recorded once. The chain has TRBV15 and TRBJ2-5; D is uncertain. The clonotype comes from a young woman in good health. Sequenced input: memory (CD45RO+) T cells sorted from blood. The CDR3 spells CATSRGWETQYF. In nucleotides, the CDR3 is TGTGCCACCAGCAGAGGGTGGGAGACCCAGTACTTC.